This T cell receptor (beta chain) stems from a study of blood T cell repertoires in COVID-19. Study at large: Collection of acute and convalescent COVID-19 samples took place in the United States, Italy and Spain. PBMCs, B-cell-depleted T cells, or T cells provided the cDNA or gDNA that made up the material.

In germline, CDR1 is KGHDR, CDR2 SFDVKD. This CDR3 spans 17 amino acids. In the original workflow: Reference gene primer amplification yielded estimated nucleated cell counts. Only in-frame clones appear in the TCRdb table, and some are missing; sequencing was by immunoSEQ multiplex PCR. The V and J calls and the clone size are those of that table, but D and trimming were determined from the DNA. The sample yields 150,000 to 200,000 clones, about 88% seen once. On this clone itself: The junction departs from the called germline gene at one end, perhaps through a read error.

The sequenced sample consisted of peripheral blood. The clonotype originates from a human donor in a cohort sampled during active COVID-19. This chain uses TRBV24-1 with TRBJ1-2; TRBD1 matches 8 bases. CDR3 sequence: CTTSGGVGAGGNYGYTF. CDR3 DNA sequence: TGTACCACCAGTGGAGGCGTGGGGGCAGGGGGCAACTATGGCTACACCTTC.